This T cell receptor beta chain derives from a study of CD8 T cells in Susac syndrome (dated by TCRdb to between 2019 and 2020). Background on the whole study: The study used repertoire sequencing to test whether antigen drove CD8+ T cell activation and differentiation in Susac syndrome. The investigation overall reported the following: The number of individuals in the TCR sequencing and HLA analysis was recognized as being relatively small.

V is shortened by 6 bases, J by 3 bases, and the region joining them spans 3 bases. Including the terminal cysteine and phenylalanine, the CDR3 comprises 11 residues. Just CDR3 DNA is preserved here, 33 bases in frame from base 1. CDR1 is given as MNHNY and CDR2 as SVGAGI, both from the germline V gene (reference sequence). A remark on this clonotype: Its antigen has not been determined. Base qualities are missing; no much larger clone stands one base away.

Peripheral blood CD8+ and CD4+ T cells from healthy donors, Susac syndrome patients and multiple sclerosis patients were profiled by high-throughput TCR beta sequencing. The healthy donors served as controls matched for age and sex. Bulk CD8+ and CD4+ T cells were purified magnetically by negative isolation, whereas CD8+ TEMRA cells were enriched by FACS. Blood was drawn into EDTA tubes, processed within 24 hours, and PBMCs were isolated by density gradient centrifugation. PBMCs intended for TCR sequencing were cryopreserved in liquid nitrogen and were subsequently thawed in a 37 degrees C water bath. Purity of sorted or isolated CD4+, CD8+ and CD8+ TEMRA cells was at least 90%. RNA was extracted using the RNeasy kit, and about 0.5 to 1 microgram was reverse transcribed with random hexamers. TCR beta CDR3 regions were amplified with the immunoSEQ multiplex PCR assay covering 54 Vbeta and 13 Jbeta segments. To correct PCR amplification bias, a synthetic template baseline was used for both primer optimization and computational correction. As for how the authors treated the data: Reads were assigned to V, D and J genes according to IMGT and analyzed in immunoSEQ Analyzer, with only productive sequences retained. Clonality was computed as one minus Shannon entropy normalized by log2 of the number of productive unique sequences. For each patient and control, public and private clones were evaluated within the 100 most prevalent clones. Susac-specific clones were defined as absent from healthy and MS cohorts, 800 to 1,200 published viral clones and other ImmuneACCESS disease sequences. Starting from the raw public reads, TCRdb applied fastp trimming at Q25, assembled clones with MiXCR and retained in-frame beta chains. For every CDR3 protein sequence, its rows merge into one entry that carries the most common genes and DNA. These V and J calls are TCRdb output, not the study's own analysis. The sample contains about 210,000 distinct CDR3 sequences, 90% to 95% of them found a single time. The ten most abundant clones make up 0.1% of the sample.

Sample: CD4+ T cells from PBMCs. The source is a human donor in good health. The rearrangement combines TRBV6-6 with TRBJ1-5; no D gene can be assigned with confidence. The DNA sequence reads TGTGCCAGCAGCTCCAATCAGCCCCAGCATTTT. Translated, it gives CASSSNQPQHF.